This T cell receptor (beta chain) originates from a study of technical replicates of blood from a few donors (dated by TCRdb to the late 2010s). On this clone itself: Its antigen has not been determined. No much larger clone exists at a distance of one base, and base qualities are not known.

Via the germline V gene, CDR1 is SGHTA and CDR2 FQGNSA. The CDR3 sequence holds 15 residues, the cysteine and phenylalanine included. Of all the DNA, just the CDR3 is kept, 45 bases in frame from base 1. V is cut back by 2 bases and J by 6 bases, with 7 bases in the junction unmatched. The library was prepared using the immunoSEQ multiplex PCR assay. The source is immuneACCESS, and TCRdb retained only in-frame sequences with V and J called. Part of the clones is not carried over; for the studies checked, unresolved V genes explain less than half of this, and the remainder is unexplained. The sample contains under 95,000 clones, approximately 92% of them found a single time. Roughly 0.41% of the sample rests with the top ten.

The receptor was derived from a human donor in good health. The sample taken for sequencing was T cells isolated from PBMCs. The sequence joins TRBV7-2 to TRBJ2-1, and TRBD2 aligns with 7 junction nucleotides. The CDR3 protein is CASSLYGEGRNEQFF. The nucleotide sequence is given as TGTGCCAGCAGCTTATATGGGGAGGGCCGCAATGAGCAGTTCTTC.